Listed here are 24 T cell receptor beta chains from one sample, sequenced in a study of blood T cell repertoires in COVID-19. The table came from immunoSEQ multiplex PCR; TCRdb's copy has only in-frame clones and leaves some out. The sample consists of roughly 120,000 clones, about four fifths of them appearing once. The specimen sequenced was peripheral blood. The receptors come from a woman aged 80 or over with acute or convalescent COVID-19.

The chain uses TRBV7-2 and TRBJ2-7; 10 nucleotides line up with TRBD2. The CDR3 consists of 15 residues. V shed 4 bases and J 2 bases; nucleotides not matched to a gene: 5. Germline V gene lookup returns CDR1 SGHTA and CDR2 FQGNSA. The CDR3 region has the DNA TGTGCCAGCAGCTACACTAGCGGGAACGCCTACGAGCAGTACTTC. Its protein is CASSYTSGNAYEQYF.

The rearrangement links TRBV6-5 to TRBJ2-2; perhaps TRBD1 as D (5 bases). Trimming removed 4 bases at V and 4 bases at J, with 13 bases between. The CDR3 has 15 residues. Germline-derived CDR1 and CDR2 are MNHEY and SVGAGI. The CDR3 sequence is CASSFRQLFTGELFF. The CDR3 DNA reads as TGTGCCAGCAGTTTTAGACAGCTATTCACCGGGGAGCTGTTTTTT.

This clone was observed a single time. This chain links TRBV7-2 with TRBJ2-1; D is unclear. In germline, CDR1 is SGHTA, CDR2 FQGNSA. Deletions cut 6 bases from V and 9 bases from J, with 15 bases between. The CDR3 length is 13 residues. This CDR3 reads CASSWLRSGEQFF. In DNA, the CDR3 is TGTGCCAGCAGTTGGCTTAGGTCAGGTGAGCAGTTCTTC.

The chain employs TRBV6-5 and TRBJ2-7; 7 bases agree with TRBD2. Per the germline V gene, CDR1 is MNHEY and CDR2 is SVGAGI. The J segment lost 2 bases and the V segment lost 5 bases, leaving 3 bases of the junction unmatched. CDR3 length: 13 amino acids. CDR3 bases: TGTGCCAGCAGTAAGAGCGGGACCTACGAGCAGTACTTC. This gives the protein CASSKSGTYEQYF.

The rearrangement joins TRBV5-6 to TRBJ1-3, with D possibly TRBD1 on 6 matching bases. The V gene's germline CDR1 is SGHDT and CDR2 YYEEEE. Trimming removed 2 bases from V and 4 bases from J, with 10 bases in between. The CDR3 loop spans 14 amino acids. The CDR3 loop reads CASSFQGTGNTIYF. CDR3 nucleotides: TGTGCCAGCAGCTTTCAGGGGACCGGAAACACCATATATTTT.

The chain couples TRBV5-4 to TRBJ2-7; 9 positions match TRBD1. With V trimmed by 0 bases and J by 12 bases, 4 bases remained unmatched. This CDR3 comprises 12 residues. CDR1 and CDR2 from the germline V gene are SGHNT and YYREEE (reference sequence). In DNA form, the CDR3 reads TGTGCCAGCAGCTTGGCGGGGGGACAGGGGTACTTC. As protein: CASSLAGGQGYF.

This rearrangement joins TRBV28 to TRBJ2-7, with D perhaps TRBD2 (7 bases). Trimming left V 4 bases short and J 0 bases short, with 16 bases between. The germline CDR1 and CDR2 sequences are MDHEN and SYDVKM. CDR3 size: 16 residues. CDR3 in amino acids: CASSSPSRGGSYEQYF. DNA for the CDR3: TGTGCCAGCAGTTCCCCCTCGAGGGGGGGCTCCTACGAGCAGTACTTC.

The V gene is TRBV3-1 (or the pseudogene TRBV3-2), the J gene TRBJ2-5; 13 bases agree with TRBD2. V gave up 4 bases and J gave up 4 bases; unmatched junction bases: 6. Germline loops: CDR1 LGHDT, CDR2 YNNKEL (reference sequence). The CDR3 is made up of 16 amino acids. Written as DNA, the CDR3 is TGTGCCAGCAGCCCCGGACTAGCGGGGGCGGGAGAGACCCAGTACTTC. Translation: CASSPGLAGAGETQYF.

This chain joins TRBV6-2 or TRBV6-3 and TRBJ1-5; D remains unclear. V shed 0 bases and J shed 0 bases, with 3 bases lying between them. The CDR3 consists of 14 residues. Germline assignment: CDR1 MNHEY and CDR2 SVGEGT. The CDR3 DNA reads TGTGCCAGCAGTTACTCCCATAGCAATCAGCCCCAGCATTTT. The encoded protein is CASSYSHSNQPQHF.

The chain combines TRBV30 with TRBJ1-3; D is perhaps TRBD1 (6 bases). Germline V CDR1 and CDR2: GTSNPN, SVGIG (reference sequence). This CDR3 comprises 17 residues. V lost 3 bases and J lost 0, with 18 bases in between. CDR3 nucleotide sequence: TGTGCCTGGAGCGACTCCCGAAGGGGGTTCTCTGGAAACACCATATATTTT. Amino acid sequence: CAWSDSRRGFSGNTIYF.

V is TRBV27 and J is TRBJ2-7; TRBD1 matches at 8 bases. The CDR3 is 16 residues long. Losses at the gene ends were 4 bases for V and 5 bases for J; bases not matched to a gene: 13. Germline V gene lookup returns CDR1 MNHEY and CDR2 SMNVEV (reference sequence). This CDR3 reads CASSSHTDRVENEQYF. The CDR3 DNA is TGTGCCAGCAGTTCACACACGGACAGGGTTGAGAACGAGCAGTACTTC.

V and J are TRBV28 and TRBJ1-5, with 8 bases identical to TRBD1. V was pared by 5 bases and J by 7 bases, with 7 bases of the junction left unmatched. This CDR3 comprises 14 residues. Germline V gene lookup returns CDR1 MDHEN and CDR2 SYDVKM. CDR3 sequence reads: CASSTDRGRQPQHF. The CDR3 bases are TGTGCCAGCAGTACTGACAGGGGAAGGCAGCCCCAGCATTTT.

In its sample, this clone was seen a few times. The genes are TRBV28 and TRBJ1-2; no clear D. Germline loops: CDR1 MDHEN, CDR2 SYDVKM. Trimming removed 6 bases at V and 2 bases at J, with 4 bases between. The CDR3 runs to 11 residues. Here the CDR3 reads CASRSNYGYTF. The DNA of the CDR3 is TGTGCCAGCAGAAGCAACTATGGCTACACCTTC.

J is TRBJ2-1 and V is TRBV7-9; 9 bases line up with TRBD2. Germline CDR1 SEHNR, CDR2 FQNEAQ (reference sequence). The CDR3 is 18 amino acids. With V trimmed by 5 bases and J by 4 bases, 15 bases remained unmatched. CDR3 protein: CASSPPMGTAGGYNEQFF. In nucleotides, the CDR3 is TGTGCCAGCAGCCCTCCAATGGGGACGGCGGGAGGGTACAATGAGCAGTTCTTC.

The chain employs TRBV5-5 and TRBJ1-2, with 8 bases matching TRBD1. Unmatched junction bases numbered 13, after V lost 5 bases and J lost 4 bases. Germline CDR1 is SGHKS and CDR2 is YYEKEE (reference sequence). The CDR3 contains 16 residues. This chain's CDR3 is CASSSEGGQVAYGYTF. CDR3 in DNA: TGTGCCAGCAGTTCGGAGGGGGGACAGGTCGCCTATGGCTACACCTTC. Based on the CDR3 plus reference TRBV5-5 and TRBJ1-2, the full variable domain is DAGVTQSPTHLIKTRGQQVTLRCSPISGHKSVSWYQQVLGQGPQFIFQYYEKEERGRGNFPDRFSARQFPNYSSELNVNALLLGDSALYLCASSSEGGQVAYGYTFGSGTRLTVV.

The CDR3 bases are TGCGCCAGCAGCTACGAAAGGGGGCGGACTGAAGCTTTCTTT. This translates into CASSYERGRTEAFF. The chain uses TRBV5-1 and TRBJ1-1; TRBD1 aligns across 7 bases. Germline V CDR1 and CDR2: SGHRS, YFSETQ. V lost 3 bases to trimming and J lost 5 bases; unmatched junction nucleotides: 7. The CDR3 has 14 residues.

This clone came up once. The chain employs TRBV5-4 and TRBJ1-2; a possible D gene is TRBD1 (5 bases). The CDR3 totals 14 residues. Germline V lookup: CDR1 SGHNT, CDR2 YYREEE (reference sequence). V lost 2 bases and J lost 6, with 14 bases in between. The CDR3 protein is CASSFVAGRDGYTF. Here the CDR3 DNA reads TGTGCCAGCAGCTTTGTCGCAGGGAGGGATGGCTACACCTTC. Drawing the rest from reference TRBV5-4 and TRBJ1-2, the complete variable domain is ETGVTQSPTHLIKTRGQQVTLRCSSQSGHNTVSWYQQALGQGPQFIFQYYREEENGRGNFPPRFSGLQFPNYSSELNVNALELDDSALYLCASSFVAGRDGYTFGSGTRLTVV.

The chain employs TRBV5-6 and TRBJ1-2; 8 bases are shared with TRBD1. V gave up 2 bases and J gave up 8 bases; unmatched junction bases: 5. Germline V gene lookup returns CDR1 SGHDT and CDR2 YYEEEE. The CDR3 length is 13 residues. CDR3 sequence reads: CASSFTGGGGYTF. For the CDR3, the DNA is TGTGCCAGCAGCTTCACAGGGGGAGGCGGCTACACCTTC. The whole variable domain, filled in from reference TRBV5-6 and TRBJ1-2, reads DAGVTQSPTHLIKTRGQQVTLRCSPKSGHDTVSWYQQALGQGPQFIFQYYEEEERQRGNFPDRFSGHQFPNYSSELNVNALLLGDSALYLCASSFTGGGGYTFGSGTRLTVV.

The CDR3, as DNA: TGTGCCAGCAGCTTGGCTGGAGGGCAGGGGGGAGGCTACACCTTC. It encodes CASSLAGGQGGGYTF. The gene calls are TRBV5-4 and TRBJ1-2; 7 nucleotides align to TRBD1. V gave up 0 bases and J gave up 8 bases; unmatched junction bases: 10. Germline loops: CDR1 SGHNT, CDR2 YYREEE (reference sequence). There are 15 residues in the CDR3.

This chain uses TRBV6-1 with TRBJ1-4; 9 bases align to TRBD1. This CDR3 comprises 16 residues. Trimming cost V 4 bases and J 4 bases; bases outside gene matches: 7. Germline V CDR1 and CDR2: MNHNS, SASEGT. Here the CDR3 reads CASSATPGQGNEKLFF. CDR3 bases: TGTGCCAGCAGTGCTACCCCGGGACAGGGTAATGAAAAACTGTTTTTT.

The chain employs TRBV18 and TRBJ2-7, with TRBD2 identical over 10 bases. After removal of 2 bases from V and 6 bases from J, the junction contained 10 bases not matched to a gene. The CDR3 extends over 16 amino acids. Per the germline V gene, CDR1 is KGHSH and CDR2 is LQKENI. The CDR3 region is CASSPGQPASGSEQYF. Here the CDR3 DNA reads TGTGCCAGCTCACCAGGACAGCCGGCTAGCGGGAGCGAGCAGTACTTC. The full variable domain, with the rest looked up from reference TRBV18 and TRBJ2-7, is NAGVMQNPRHLVRRRGQEARLRCSPMKGHSHVYWYRQLPEEGLKFMVYLQKENIIDESGMPKERFSAEFPKEGPSILRIQQVVRGDSAAYFCASSPGQPASGSEQYFGPGTRLTVT.

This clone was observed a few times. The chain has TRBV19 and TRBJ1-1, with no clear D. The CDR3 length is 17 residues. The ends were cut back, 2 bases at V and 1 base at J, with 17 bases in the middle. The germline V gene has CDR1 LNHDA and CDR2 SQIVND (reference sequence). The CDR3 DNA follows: TGTGCCAGTAGTATAAGGCATCGGTACAGACGGAACACTGAAGCTTTCTTT. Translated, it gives CASSIRHRYRRNTEAFF.

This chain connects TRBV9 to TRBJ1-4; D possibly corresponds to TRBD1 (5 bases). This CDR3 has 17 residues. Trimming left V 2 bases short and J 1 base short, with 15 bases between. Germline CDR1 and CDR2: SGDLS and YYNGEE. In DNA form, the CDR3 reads TGTGCCAGCAGCGTCGGACCCGGTGGACAAACTAATGAAAAACTGTTTTTT. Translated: CASSVGPGGQTNEKLFF.

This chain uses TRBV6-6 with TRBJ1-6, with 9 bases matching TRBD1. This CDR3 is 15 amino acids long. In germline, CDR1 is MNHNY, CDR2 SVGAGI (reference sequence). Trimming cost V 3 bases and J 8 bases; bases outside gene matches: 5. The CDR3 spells CASSYTGGADSPLHF. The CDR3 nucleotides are TGTGCCAGCAGTTATACAGGGGGCGCGGATTCACCCCTCCACTTT.